These 20 T cell receptor beta chains originate from one sample sequenced in a study of graft-versus-host responses after intestinal transplantation. The time point is: postoperative day 105 after intestinal transplantation (dayNNNN = postoperative day). TCRdb's copy holds only in-frame clones and misses some; the assay was immunoSEQ multiplex PCR. The table lists some 10,000 clones, just over 90% of them singletons, with 3% to 3.5% in the top ten. This specimen consisted of PBMCs, obtained 105 days after intestinal transplantation. The receptors here all came from a human patient who received an intestinal transplant, so some T cells may come from the graft donor.

About this clone: Distinct nucleotide sequences in the sample also encode this CDR3. The chain combines TRBV7-6 with TRBJ1-3; a possible D gene is TRBD1 (6 bases). Germline CDR1 is SGHVS and CDR2 is FNYEAQ. V was trimmed by 1 base and J by 6 bases, leaving 13 bases between them. The CDR3 is 15 residues long. The CDR3 is CASSLEGQPVNTIYF. CDR3 nucleotides: TGTGCCAGCAGCTTAGAAGGACAGCCAGTAAACACCATATATTTT.

The rearrangement joins TRBV7-9 to TRBJ1-2, with D tentatively TRBD1 (6 bases). Looked up from germline, CDR1 is SEHNR and CDR2 is FQNEAQ (reference sequence). V was cut by 4 bases and J by 3 bases, with 18 bases left in between. The length of the CDR3 is 16 residues. In nucleotides, the CDR3 is TGTGCCAGCAGCTCCCCCTCGCTGGACAGCCACTATGGCTACACCTTC. This translates into CASSSPSLDSHYGYTF.

V is TRBV7-9 and J is TRBJ2-7; TRBD1 aligns across 8 bases. There are 14 residues in the CDR3. Germline CDR1 SEHNR, CDR2 FQNEAQ (reference sequence). Germline trimming cut 8 bases from V and 2 bases from J; bases unmatched to any gene: 8. The CDR3 sequence: CASGPQGATYEQYF. CDR3 sequence (DNA): TGTGCCAGCGGGCCGCAGGGGGCCACCTACGAGCAGTACTTC.

CDR3: CATTTWSSYNEQFF. In nucleotides, the CDR3 is TGTGCCACCACGACGTGGAGCTCCTACAATGAGCAGTTCTTC. The rearrangement links TRBV15 to TRBJ2-1, with D hard to call. Trimming left V 7 bases short and J 0 bases short, with 10 bases between. The CDR3 runs 14 residues. CDR1 is LNHNV, CDR2 YYDKDF, per germline (reference sequence).

The V gene is TRBV19, the J gene TRBJ2-7; D is perhaps TRBD1 or TRBD2 (5 bases each). From germline, CDR1 is LNHDA and CDR2 SQIVND (reference sequence). V gave up 5 bases and J gave up 2 bases, with 10 bases separating them. This CDR3 contains 13 residues. CDR3 nucleotides: TGTGCCAGTAGTGGGACCCAGACCTACGAGCAGTACTTC. This gives the protein CASSGTQTYEQYF.

This clone was picked up one time. V is TRBV14 and J is TRBJ2-7; 12 bases match TRBD2. From germline, CDR1 is SGHDN and CDR2 FVKESK. The junction had 16 bases not matched to a gene; V was cut back by 2 bases and J by 5 bases. The CDR3 sequence is 19 residues long. CDR3 in amino acids: CASSQSQLAGGKGSHEQYF. Written as DNA, the CDR3 is TGTGCCAGCAGCCAAAGTCAACTAGCGGGAGGAAAAGGAAGTCACGAGCAGTACTTC.

This chain links TRBV2 with TRBJ1-2; D is possibly TRBD1 (5 bases). V dropped 2 bases and J dropped 5 bases, with 15 bases sitting between them. This CDR3 has 15 amino acids. CDR1 is SNHLY, CDR2 FYNNEI, per germline. The CDR3 nucleotides are TGTGCCAGCAGTGAAATGGGGCAGGGTGATTATGGCTACACCTTC. It yields the protein CASSEMGQGDYGYTF.

This chain uses TRBV6-1 with TRBJ2-3; unclear D gene. Germline V gives CDR1 MNHNS, CDR2 SASEGT. The CDR3 has 17 amino acids. V was shortened by 4 bases and J by 0 bases, with 17 bases between the two germline ends. The CDR3 reads CASSVPTKTQSTDTQYF. In DNA, the CDR3 is TGTGCCAGCAGTGTCCCTACTAAGACTCAGAGCACAGATACGCAGTATTTT.

V gene TRBV6-5 combines with J gene TRBJ1-2; D gene uncertain. V was shortened by 2 bases and J by 8 bases, with 18 bases between the two germline ends. CDR1 is MNHEY and CDR2 is SVGAGI in the germline V gene. This CDR3 spans 15 amino acids. CDR3 DNA: TGTGCCAGCAGTTACGGACCCACCAAGATGGGCGGCTACACCTTC. Its translation is CASSYGPTKMGGYTF.

The count of this clone is one. J is TRBJ2-7 and V is TRBV13; D tentatively fits TRBD1 or TRBD2 (5 bases each). This CDR3 is built from 14 residues. The ends were cut back, 4 bases at V and 0 bases at J, with 10 bases in the middle. Germline loops: CDR1 PRHDT, CDR2 FYEKMQ (reference sequence). CDR3 loop: CASSSHGTSYEQYF. The CDR3 DNA sequence: TGTGCCAGCAGCTCCCACGGGACCTCCTACGAGCAGTACTTC.

The V and J genes are TRBV9 and TRBJ2-4; 10 bases align to TRBD2. Unmatched junction bases numbered 22, after V lost 6 bases and J lost 1 base. The germline gives CDR1 SGDLS, CDR2 YYNGEE. This CDR3 is built from 21 residues. CDR3 sequence: CASILEGLAYESLNAKNIQYF. The CDR3, as DNA: TGTGCCAGCATCCTCGAGGGACTAGCGTACGAGAGTCTGAACGCCAAAAACATTCAGTACTTC.

The chain is built from TRBV6-5 and TRBJ1-5; 10 positions match TRBD1. Germline-derived CDR1 and CDR2 are MNHEY and SVGAGI. V lost 0 bases and J lost 6; bases outside the gene matches: 2. The CDR3 has 15 residues. The CDR3 DNA follows: TGTGCCAGCAGTTACTCGACAGGGGGCGGTCAGCCCCAGCATTTT. Amino acid sequence: CASSYSTGGGQPQHF.

The gene calls are TRBV19 and TRBJ1-2, with no clear D. This CDR3 region has 11 residues. CDR1 and CDR2 from the germline V gene are LNHDA and SQIVND (reference sequence). V was trimmed by 11 bases and J by 7 bases, leaving 14 bases between them. The CDR3 DNA reads TGTGCCCCATTGGGTTCTGCTGGCTACACCTTC. Translation gives CAPLGSAGYTF.

The chain employs TRBV14 and TRBJ1-1; no definite D call. This CDR3 is built from 16 residues. Germline V gene lookup returns CDR1 SGHDN and CDR2 FVKESK. Trimming took 0 bases from V and 1 from J, leaving 12 bases between them. The CDR3 region is CASSQEDPRQNTEAFF. In nucleotides, the CDR3 is TGTGCCAGCAGCCAAGAAGACCCACGACAGAACACTGAAGCTTTCTTT.

The chain employs TRBV6-4 and TRBJ2-3, with TRBD2 matching over 10 bases. This CDR3 is 16 amino acids long. Looked up from germline, CDR1 is MRHNA and CDR2 is SNTAGT. Losses at the gene ends were 0 bases for V and 2 bases for J; bases not matched to a gene: 2. The CDR3 loop is CASSDSAGGPTDTQYF. In DNA, the CDR3 is TGTGCCAGCAGTGACTCAGCGGGGGGGCCCACAGATACGCAGTATTTT.

The gene calls are TRBV10-1 and TRBJ1-1, with TRBD1 as a possible D gene (6 bases). The germline gives CDR1 WNHNN, CDR2 SYGVQD (reference sequence). Trimming cost V 6 bases and J 5 bases, with 16 bases left between them. The CDR3 sequence is 14 residues long. CDR3: CASSAVQGGTEAFF. The DNA for the CDR3 is TGCGCCAGCAGCGCAGTACAGGGAGGTACTGAAGCTTTCTTT.

The chain joins TRBV18 to TRBJ2-7; D is unclear. V shed 2 bases and J shed 1 base, with 6 bases lying between them. Germline V gene sequence: CDR1 KGHSH, CDR2 LQKENI. The CDR3 runs to 13 residues. For the CDR3, the DNA is TGTGCCAGCTCACCAAGGTCTTCCTACGAGCAGTACTTC. The encoded protein is CASSPRSSYEQYF. The entire variable domain, with the rest obtained from reference TRBV18 and TRBJ2-7, is as follows: NAGVMQNPRHLVRRRGQEARLRCSPMKGHSHVYWYRQLPEEGLKFMVYLQKENIIDESGMPKERFSAEFPKEGPSILRIQQVVRGDSAAYFCASSPRSSYEQYFGPGTRLTVT.

Turning to this clone: This same CDR3 is encoded by further DNA sequences in the sample. The chain is built from TRBV6-5 and TRBJ2-7; D not certain. The CDR3 consists of 12 residues. Germline V gene lookup returns CDR1 MNHEY and CDR2 SVGAGI. Trimming stripped 6 bases from V and 7 bases from J, with 13 bases between. The CDR3 region has the DNA TGTGCCAGCAGCCACCCTGGGCGGGAGCAGTACTTC. Translating it yields CASSHPGREQYF.

This chain uses TRBV4-2 with TRBJ1-4; TRBD1 might be the D (5 bases). Germline CDR1 is LGHNA and CDR2 is YNFKEQ. V dropped 0 bases and J dropped 10 bases, with 15 bases sitting between them. This CDR3 comprises 15 residues. The CDR3 sequence: CASSQEGQGAGKLFF. In DNA, the CDR3 is TGTGCCAGCAGCCAAGAGGGGCAGGGAGCAGGAAAACTGTTTTTT.

The V gene is TRBV13, the J gene TRBJ2-3, with TRBD2 matching 8 bases. CDR1 PRHDT and CDR2 FYEKMQ come from the germline V gene (reference sequence). This CDR3 region has 14 residues. The junction had 4 bases not matched to a gene; V was cut back by 4 bases and J by 4 bases. This CDR3 is CASSSSGSPDTQYF. CDR3 DNA sequence: TGTGCCAGCAGCTCAAGCGGGAGTCCAGATACGCAGTATTTT.